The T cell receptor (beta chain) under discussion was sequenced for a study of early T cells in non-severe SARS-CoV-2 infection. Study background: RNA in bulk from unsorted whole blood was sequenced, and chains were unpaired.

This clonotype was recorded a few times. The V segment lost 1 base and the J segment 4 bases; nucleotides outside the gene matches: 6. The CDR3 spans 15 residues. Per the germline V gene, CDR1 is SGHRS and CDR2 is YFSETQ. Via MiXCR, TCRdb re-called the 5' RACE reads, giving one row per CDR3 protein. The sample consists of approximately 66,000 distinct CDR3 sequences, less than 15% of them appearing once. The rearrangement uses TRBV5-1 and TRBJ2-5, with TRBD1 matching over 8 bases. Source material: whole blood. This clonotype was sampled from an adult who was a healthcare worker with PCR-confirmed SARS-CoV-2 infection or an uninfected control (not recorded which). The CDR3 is CASSLSGQGGETQYF. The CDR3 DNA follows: TGCGCCAGCAGCTTGTCAGGACAGGGTGGAGAGACCCAGTACTTC.